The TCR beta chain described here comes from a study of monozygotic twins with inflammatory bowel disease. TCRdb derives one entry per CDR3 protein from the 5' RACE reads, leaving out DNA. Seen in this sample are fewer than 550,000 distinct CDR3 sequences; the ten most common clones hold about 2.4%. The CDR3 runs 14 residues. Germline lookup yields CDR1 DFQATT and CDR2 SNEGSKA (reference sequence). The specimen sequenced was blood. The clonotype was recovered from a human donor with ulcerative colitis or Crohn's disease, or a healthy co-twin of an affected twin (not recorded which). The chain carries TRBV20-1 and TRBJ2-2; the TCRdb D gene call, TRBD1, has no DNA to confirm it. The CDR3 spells CSARVWSNTGELFF.